The next 21 T cell receptor beta chains were all read from a single sample in a study of CD4 T cells in relation to SARS-CoV-2 and coronaviruses. The data were produced by immunoSEQ multiplex PCR, yet TCRdb's version contains in-frame clones alone and is incomplete. The sample yields 25,000 to 30,000 clones, roughly 70% seen once. Unexposed donor CD4+ T cells date from about 2011-2018, before the COVID-19 pandemic. Isolation of CD4+ T cells took place after 10 days in culture. The antigens for these receptors are not known. The sample taken for sequencing was CD4+ T cells from PBMCs, cultured in vitro. These TCRs come from a human donor in good health.

The V gene is TRBV5-4, the J gene TRBJ2-2; 7 bases are a match to TRBD2. The germline V gene encodes CDR1 SGHNT and CDR2 YYREEE (reference sequence). J was trimmed by 4 bases and V by 2 bases; bases with no gene match: 8. The CDR3 totals 16 residues. The CDR3, as DNA: TGTGCCAGCAGCTTCGCGCTAGCGGTCGGCACCGGGGAGCTGTTTTTT. This translates into CASSFALAVGTGELFF. Filled out from reference TRBV5-4 and TRBJ2-2, the complete variable domain reads ETGVTQSPTHLIKTRGQQVTLRCSSQSGHNTVSWYQQALGQGPQFIFQYYREEENGRGNFPPRFSGLQFPNYSSELNVNALELDDSALYLCASSFALAVGTGELFFGEGSRLTVL.

The CDR3 sequence is CASSSTGLQETQYF. The CDR3 bases are TGTGCCAGCAGCTCAACAGGTCTACAAGAGACCCAGTACTTC. The gene calls are TRBV7-2 and TRBJ2-5; possible D gene TRBD1, 5 bases. The ends were cut back, 4 bases at V and 2 bases at J, with 11 bases in the middle. The CDR3 has 14 amino acids. The germline gives CDR1 SGHTA, CDR2 FQGNSA.

The chain has TRBV12-3 or TRBV12-4 and TRBJ1-1; no reliable D call. Between the trimmed V and J ends, which lost 6 bases and 4 bases, there was a span of 9 bases. The CDR3 is 12 amino acids. CDR3 protein: CASRDRSTEAFF. In DNA form, the CDR3 reads TGTGCCAGCAGAGATAGGAGCACTGAAGCTTTCTTT.

This chain's CDR3 is CASSIGAGWNQPQHF. The CDR3 coding sequence is TGTGCCAGCAGTATAGGGGCGGGCTGGAATCAGCCCCAGCATTTT. The chain has TRBV2 and TRBJ1-5; D possibly corresponds to TRBD1 (5 bases). CDR1 and CDR2 from the germline V gene are SNHLY and FYNNEI. This CDR3 is 15 amino acids long. Trimming took 5 bases from V and 4 from J, leaving 15 bases between them.

This chain joins TRBV27 and TRBJ2-1; tentative D call: TRBD2 (5 bases). V lost 8 bases to trimming and J lost 5 bases, with 16 bases between them. The CDR3 covers 14 residues. Germline values: CDR1 MNHEY, CDR2 SMNVEV (reference sequence). CDR3 DNA: TGTGCCAGCGGTCGTGGTGCGGGTCACAATGAGCAGTTCTTC. It is translated as CASGRGAGHNEQFF.

This clone was found once. The rearrangement links TRBV4-1 to TRBJ1-5, with D possibly matching TRBD1 (6 bases). Germline CDR1 and CDR2: MGHRA and YSYEKL. V lost 0 bases to trimming and J lost 3 bases, with 9 bases between them. This CDR3 spans 15 amino acids. CDR3 in amino acids: CASSQEGTNNQPQHF. Here the CDR3 DNA reads TGCGCCAGCAGCCAAGAGGGGACAAACAATCAGCCCCAGCATTTT.

This clone turned up a few times. This chain uses TRBV4-3 with TRBJ1-1; the D gene is possibly TRBD1 (5 bases). Trimming cost V 0 bases and J 6 bases, with 17 bases left between them. Germline V gene data show CDR1 as LGHNA and CDR2 as YSLEER. The CDR3 has 16 residues. This CDR3 is CASSQDIGGIRPEAFF. The DNA of the CDR3 is TGCGCCAGCAGCCAAGATATTGGGGGGATACGGCCTGAAGCTTTCTTT.

The chain carries TRBV12-5 and TRBJ1-2, with 8 bases identical to TRBD1. From germline, CDR1 is LGHNT and CDR2 FRNRAP. This CDR3 comprises 16 residues. The ends lost 0 bases at V and 6 bases at J; junction bases unmatched: 9. The DNA for the CDR3 is TGTGCTAGTGGTTTGGTACCCCGGACAGGGACGGATGGCTACACCTTC. Protein product: CASGLVPRTGTDGYTF.

This chain joins TRBV4-3 and TRBJ2-3; TRBD2 might be the D (6 bases). Germline CDR1 is LGHNA and CDR2 is YSLEER. This CDR3 spans 16 amino acids. Trimming removed 0 bases from V and 1 base from J, with 11 bases in between. The chain's CDR3 is CASSQEVAGRTDTQYF. As DNA, the CDR3 is TGCGCCAGCAGCCAAGAGGTTGCGGGGCGCACAGATACGCAGTATTTT.

The V gene is TRBV11-2, the J gene TRBJ1-1; D uncertain. Germline CDR1 is SGHAT and CDR2 is FQNNGV. V was clipped by 2 bases and J by 0 bases, with 7 bases between them. This CDR3 comprises 14 residues. For the CDR3, the DNA is TGTGCCAGCAGCTTATGGGCGGTGAACACTGAAGCTTTCTTT. Amino acids: CASSLWAVNTEAFF.

CDR3 region: CASAQSGGPFTGELFF. The CDR3 nucleotides read TGTGCCAGCGCCCAAAGTGGGGGTCCATTCACCGGGGAGCTGTTTTTT. The chain uses TRBV6-6 and TRBJ2-2, with D perhaps being TRBD1 or TRBD2 (5 bases each). The CDR3 contains 16 residues. The V end lost 8 bases, the J end lost 4 bases, and 20 bases lay between the germline ends. Per germline, CDR1 MNHNY and CDR2 SVGAGI (reference sequence).

The rearrangement links TRBV11-2 to TRBJ1-5; D ambiguous. Germline V gene lookup returns CDR1 SGHAT and CDR2 FQNNGV. V was pared by 2 bases and J by 6 bases, with 14 bases between. The CDR3 is made up of 15 amino acids. Written as DNA, the CDR3 is TGTGCCAGCAGCTTAAGTCTGGAGTCGACTCAGCCCCAGCATTTT. Translation: CASSLSLESTQPQHF. Filled out from reference TRBV11-2 and TRBJ1-5, the complete variable domain reads EAGVAQSPRYKIIEKRQSVAFWCNPISGHATLYWYQQILGQGPKLLIQFQNNGVVDDSQLPKDRFSAERLKGVDSTLKIQPAKLEDSAVYLCASSLSLESTQPQHFGDGTRLSIL.

The chain carries TRBV12-3 or TRBV12-4 and TRBJ1-2, with D unclear. V shed 1 base and J shed 2 bases, with 5 bases lying between them. This CDR3 has 13 residues. This CDR3 is CASSLGGNYGYTF. DNA for the CDR3: TGTGCCAGCAGTTTAGGAGGGAACTATGGCTACACCTTC.

The rearrangement uses TRBV11-2 and TRBJ2-1; no clear D gene. The CDR3 runs to 12 residues. Per germline, CDR1 SGHAT and CDR2 FQNNGV. V gave up 5 bases and J gave up 4 bases, with 6 bases separating them. This CDR3 is CASSPQYNEQFF. CDR3 DNA sequence: TGTGCCAGCAGCCCCCAGTACAATGAGCAGTTCTTC.

J is TRBJ1-1 and V is TRBV12-3 or TRBV12-4, with D perhaps TRBD1 (5 bases). Trimming pared 5 bases from V and 0 bases from J, leaving 7 bases between. The CDR3 is made up of 13 amino acids. CDR3 sequence: CASSGHMNTEAFF. Written as DNA, the CDR3 is TGTGCCAGCAGTGGACACATGAACACTGAAGCTTTCTTT.

The chain employs TRBV30 and TRBJ1-5; D gene uncertain. Germline lookup yields CDR1 GTSNPN and CDR2 SVGIG (reference sequence). This CDR3 has 14 amino acids. V was cut by 0 bases and J by 3 bases, with 9 bases left in between. The CDR3 nucleotides are TGTGCCTGGAGTGTAAGCAGGCTCAATCAGCCCCAGCATTTT. Amino acids: CAWSVSRLNQPQHF.

The chain links TRBV5-1 to TRBJ2-6; 12 bases map to TRBD1. With 1 base clipped from V and 12 bases from J, the junction kept 11 bases outside the gene matches. There are 17 residues in the CDR3. Per the germline V gene, CDR1 is SGHRS and CDR2 is YFSETQ. The CDR3 sequence: CASSLSPGQGAQGVLTF. In nucleotides, the CDR3 is TGCGCCAGCAGCTTGAGCCCGGGACAGGGGGCTCAGGGCGTCCTGACTTTC.

V gene TRBV5-4 combines with J gene TRBJ1-2; possible D gene TRBD1, 6 bases. This CDR3 contains 15 residues. The germline V gene has CDR1 SGHNT and CDR2 YYREEE (reference sequence). V lost 4 bases to trimming and J lost 4 bases, with 17 bases between them. CDR3 bases: TGTGCCAGCAGCCTGGTGGGGGCGCACGGCTATGGCTACACCTTC. Residues: CASSLVGAHGYGYTF.

V gene TRBV11-2 combines with J gene TRBJ2-5, with D possibly TRBD1 on 6 matching bases. V was clipped by 4 bases and J by 7 bases, with 19 bases between them. Germline CDR1 SGHAT, CDR2 FQNNGV. This CDR3 contains 15 residues. The CDR3 DNA is TGTGCCAGCAGCTCGCTTCAGGGGAAGTTAGGGACCCAGTACTTC. Its translation is CASSSLQGKLGTQYF.

The V gene is TRBV28, the J gene TRBJ2-7; 8 nucleotides line up with TRBD1. The germline CDR1 and CDR2 sequences are MDHEN and SYDVKM. The V and J ends lost 6 bases and 2 bases, in that order; junction bases with no gene match: 12. The CDR3 covers 16 residues. The CDR3: CASRTGQGRTTYEQYF. The DNA of the CDR3 is TGTGCCAGCAGAACCGGACAGGGACGGACAACCTACGAGCAGTACTTC.

The V call is TRBV21-1, the J call TRBJ2-7; TRBD2, the table's D call, was not compared with the DNA. TRBV21-1 is flagged as a pseudogene. The CDR3 has 14 residues. The CDR3: CASSKGQEAHEQYF. The CDR3 region has the DNA TGTGCCAGCAGCAAAGGTCAGGAGGCCCACGAGCAGTACTTC.